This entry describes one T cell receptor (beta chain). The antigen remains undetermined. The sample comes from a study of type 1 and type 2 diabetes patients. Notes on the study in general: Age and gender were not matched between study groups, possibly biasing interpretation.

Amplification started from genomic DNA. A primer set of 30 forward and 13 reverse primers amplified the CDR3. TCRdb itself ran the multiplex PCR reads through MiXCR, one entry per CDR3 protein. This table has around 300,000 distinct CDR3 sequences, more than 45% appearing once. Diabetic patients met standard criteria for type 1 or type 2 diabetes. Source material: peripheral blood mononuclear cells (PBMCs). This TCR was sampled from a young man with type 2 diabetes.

The CDR3 bases are TGCAGTGCTAGAGATGAGAACAGCTACTATGGCTACACCTTC. It encodes CSARDENSYYGYTF. This rearrangement joins TRBV20-1 to TRBJ1-2; no clear D gene. The CDR3 sequence is 14 residues long. Germline values: CDR1 DFQATT, CDR2 SNEGSKA (reference sequence). V dropped 0 bases and J dropped 3 bases, with 11 bases sitting between them.